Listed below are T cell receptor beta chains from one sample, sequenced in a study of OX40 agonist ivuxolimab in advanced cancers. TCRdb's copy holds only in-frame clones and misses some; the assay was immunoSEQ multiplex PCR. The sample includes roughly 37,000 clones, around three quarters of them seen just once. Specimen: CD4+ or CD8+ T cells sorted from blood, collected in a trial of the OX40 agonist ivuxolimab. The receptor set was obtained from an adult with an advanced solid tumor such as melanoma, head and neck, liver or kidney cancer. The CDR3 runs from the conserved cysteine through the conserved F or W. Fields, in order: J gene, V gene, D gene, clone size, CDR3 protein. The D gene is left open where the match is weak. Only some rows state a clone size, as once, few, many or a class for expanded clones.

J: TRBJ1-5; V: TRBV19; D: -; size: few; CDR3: CASRPPDLYNQPQHF
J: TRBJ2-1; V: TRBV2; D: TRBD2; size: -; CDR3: CASSGSGGGRRRNEQFF
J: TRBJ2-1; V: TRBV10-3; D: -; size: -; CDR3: CAIRRDPETNEQFF
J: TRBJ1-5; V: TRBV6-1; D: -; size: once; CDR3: CASSWGNQQPQHF
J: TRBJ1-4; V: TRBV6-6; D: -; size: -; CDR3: CASSYGEKLFF
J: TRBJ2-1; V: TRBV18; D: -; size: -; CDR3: CASSPEGNEQFF
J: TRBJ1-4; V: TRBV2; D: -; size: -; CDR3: CASKRRLPLSTNEKLFF
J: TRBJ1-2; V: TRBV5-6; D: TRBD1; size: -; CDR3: CASSLGDRVDNYTF
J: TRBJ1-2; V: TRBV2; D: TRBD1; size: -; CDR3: CASLPGQGTSYGYTF
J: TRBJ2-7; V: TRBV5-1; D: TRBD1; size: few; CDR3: CASSLVGDRGEEQYF
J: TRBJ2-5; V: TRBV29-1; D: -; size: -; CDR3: CSVEDGPSVQYF
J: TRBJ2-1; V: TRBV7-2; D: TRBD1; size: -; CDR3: CASSLVQGARYNEQFF
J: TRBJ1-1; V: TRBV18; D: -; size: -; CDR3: CASSPTAGNTEAFF
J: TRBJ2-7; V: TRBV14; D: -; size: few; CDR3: CASSWLGLKTETYEQYF
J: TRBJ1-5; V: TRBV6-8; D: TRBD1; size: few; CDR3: CASRLSTLPGQGNQPQHF
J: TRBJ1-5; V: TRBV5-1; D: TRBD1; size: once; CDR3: CASSLARTGVDQPQHF
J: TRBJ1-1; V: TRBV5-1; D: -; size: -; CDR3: CASSSSDGGNTEAFF
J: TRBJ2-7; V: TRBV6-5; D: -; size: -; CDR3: CASQTGPNYEQYF
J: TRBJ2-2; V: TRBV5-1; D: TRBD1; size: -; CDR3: CASKTGTGLAGELFF
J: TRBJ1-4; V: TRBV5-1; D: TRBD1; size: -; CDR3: CASSLTGFNEKLFF
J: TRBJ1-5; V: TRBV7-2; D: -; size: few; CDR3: CASSSGSAQPQHF
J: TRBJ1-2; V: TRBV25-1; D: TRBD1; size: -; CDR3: CASARGDRYGYTF
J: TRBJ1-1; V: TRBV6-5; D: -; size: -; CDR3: CASSYSSWAEAFF
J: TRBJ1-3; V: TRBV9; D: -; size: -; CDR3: CASSVGGRGNTIYF
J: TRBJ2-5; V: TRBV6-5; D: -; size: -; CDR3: CASSYSSIFHQETQYF
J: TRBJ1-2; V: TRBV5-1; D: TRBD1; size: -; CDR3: CASSLTGDYGYTF
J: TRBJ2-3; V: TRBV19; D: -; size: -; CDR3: CASSIRRESTQYF
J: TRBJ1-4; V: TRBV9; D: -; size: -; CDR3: CASSVGGEGSEKLFF
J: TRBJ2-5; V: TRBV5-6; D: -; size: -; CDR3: CASSLGGGRETQYF
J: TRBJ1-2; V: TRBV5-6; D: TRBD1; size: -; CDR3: CASSSPGGYGYTF
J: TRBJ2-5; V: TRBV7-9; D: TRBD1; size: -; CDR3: CASSSTDRFETQYF
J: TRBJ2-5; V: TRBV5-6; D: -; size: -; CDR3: CASSRDGTGTQYF
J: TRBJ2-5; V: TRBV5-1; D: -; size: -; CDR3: CASSFNRAFQETQYF